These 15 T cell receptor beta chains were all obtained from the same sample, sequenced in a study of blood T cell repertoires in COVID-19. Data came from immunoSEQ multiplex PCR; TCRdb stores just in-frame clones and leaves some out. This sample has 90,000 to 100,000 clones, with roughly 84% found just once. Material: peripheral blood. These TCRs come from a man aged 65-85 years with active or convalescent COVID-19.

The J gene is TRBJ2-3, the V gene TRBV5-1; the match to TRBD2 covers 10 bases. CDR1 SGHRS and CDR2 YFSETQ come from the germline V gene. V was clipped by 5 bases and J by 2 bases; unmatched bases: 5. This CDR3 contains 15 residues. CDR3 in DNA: TGCGCCAGCAGTACAGCGGGGGGGTTCACAGATACGCAGTATTTT. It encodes CASSTAGGFTDTQYF. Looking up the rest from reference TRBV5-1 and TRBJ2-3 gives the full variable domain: KAGVTQTPRYLIKTRGQQVTLSCSPISGHRSVSWYQQTPGQGLQFLFEYFSETQRNKGNFPGRFSGRQFSNSRSEMNVSTLELGDSALYLCASSTAGGFTDTQYFGPGTRLTVL.

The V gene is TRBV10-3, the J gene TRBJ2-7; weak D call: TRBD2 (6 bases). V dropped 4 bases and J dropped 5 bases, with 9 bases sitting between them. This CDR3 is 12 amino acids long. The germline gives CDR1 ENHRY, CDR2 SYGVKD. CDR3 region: CAISAREDEQYF. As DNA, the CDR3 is TGTGCCATCAGTGCCAGGGAGGACGAGCAGTACTTC.

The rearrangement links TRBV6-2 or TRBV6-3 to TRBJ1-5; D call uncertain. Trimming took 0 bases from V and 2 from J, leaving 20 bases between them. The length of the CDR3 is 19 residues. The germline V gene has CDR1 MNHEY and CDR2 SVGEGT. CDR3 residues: CASSYSFLRTVEGNQPQHF. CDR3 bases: TGTGCCAGCAGTTACTCCTTTTTACGGACCGTGGAGGGCAATCAGCCCCAGCATTTT.

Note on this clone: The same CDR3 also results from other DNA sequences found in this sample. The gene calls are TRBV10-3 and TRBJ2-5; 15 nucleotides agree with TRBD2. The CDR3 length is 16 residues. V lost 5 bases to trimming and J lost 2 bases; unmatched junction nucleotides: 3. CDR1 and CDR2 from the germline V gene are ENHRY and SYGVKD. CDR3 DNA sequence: TGTGCCATCAGTCCAGGACTAGCGGGGGGGCAAGAGACCCAGTACTTC. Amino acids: CAISPGLAGGQETQYF.

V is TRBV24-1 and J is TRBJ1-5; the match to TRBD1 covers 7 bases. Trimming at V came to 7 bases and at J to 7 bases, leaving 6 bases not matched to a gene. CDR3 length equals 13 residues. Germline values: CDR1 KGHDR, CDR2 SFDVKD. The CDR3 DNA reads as TGTGCCACCAGAGGGGGCGAGGGGCAGCCCCAGCATTTT. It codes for CATRGGEGQPQHF.

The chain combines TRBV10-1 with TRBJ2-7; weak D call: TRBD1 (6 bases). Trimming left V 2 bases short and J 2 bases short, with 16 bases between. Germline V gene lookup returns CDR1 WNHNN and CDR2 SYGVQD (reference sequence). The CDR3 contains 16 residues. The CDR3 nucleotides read TGCGCCAGCAGTGAGATTATCAGGGGTTGGCCCTACGAGCAGTACTTC. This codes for CASSEIIRGWPYEQYF.

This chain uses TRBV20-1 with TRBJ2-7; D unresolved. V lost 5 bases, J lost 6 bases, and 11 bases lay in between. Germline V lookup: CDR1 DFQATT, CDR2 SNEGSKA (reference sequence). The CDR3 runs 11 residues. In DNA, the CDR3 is TGCAGTGCTCCGATCCACGGCGAGCAGTACTTC. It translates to CSAPIHGEQYF.

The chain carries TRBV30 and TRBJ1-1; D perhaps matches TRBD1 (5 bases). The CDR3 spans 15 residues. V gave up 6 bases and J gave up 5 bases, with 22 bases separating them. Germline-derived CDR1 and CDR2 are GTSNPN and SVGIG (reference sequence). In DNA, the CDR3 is TGTGCCTGCTTATCGCCCTCTCAGGGTAGGACTGAAGCTTTCTTT. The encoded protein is CACLSPSQGRTEAFF.

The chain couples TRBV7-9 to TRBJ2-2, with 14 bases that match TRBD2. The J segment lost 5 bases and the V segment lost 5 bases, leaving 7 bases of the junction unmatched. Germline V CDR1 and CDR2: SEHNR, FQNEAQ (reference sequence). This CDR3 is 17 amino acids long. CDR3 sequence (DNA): TGTGCCAGCAGCCGGACTAGCGGGGGGCCGGGGACCGGGGAGCTGTTTTTT. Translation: CASSRTSGGPGTGELFF.

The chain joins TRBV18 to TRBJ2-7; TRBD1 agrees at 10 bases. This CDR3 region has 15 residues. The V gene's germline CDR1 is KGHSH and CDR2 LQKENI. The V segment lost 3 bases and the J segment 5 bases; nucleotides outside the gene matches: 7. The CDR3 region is CASSPRTGGSDEQYF. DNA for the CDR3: TGTGCCAGCTCACCCCGGACAGGGGGTAGCGACGAGCAGTACTTC.

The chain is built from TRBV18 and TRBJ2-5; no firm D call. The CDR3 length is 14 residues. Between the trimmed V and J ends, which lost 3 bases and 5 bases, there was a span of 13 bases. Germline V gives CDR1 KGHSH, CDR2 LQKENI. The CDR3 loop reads CASSPLVFRETQYF. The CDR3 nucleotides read TGTGCCAGCTCACCTCTAGTTTTTCGGGAGACCCAGTACTTC.

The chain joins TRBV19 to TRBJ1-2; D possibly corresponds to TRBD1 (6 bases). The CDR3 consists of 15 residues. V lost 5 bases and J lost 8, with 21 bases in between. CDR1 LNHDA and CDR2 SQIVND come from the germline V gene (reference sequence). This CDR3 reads CASSAPPQGLHGYTF. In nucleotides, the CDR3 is TGTGCCAGTAGTGCCCCCCCGCAGGGGCTACACGGCTACACCTTC.

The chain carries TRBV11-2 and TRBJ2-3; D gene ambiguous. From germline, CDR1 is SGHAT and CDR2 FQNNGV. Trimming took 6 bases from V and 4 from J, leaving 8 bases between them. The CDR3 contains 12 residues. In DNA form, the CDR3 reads TGTGCCAGCAGTTCAGTGGCAGATACGCAGTATTTT. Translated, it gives CASSSVADTQYF.

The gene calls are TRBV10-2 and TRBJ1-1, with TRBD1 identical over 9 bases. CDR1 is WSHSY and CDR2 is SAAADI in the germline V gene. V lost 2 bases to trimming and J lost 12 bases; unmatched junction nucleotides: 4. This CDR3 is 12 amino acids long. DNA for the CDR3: TGCGCCAGCAGTGAGGGGGACAGGGCAACTTTCTTT. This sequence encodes CASSEGDRATFF.

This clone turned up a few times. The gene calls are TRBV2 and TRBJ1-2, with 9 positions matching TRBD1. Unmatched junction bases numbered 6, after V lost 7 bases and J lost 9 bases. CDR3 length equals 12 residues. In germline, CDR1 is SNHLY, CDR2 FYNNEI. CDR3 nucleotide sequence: TGTGCCAGCACTCAGGACAGGGGAAGCTACACCTTC. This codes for CASTQDRGSYTF. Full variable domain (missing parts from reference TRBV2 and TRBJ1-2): EPEVTQTPSHQVTQMGQEVILRCVPISNHLYFYWYRQILGQKVEFLVSFYNNEISEKSEIFDDQFSVERPDGSNFTLKIRSTKLEDSAMYFCASTQDRGSYTFGSGTRLTVV.